This is a list of T cell receptor beta chains from one sample in a study of CD8+ T cells in alopecia areata. Sequencing used immunoSEQ multiplex PCR; TCRdb keeps in-frame clones, though not all of them. The sample contains roughly 150,000 clones, 50% to 65% of which appear only once. The sequenced sample was CD4+ T cells sorted from blood. Source of these receptors: a human donor in good health. CDR3s leave out the opening cysteine and the closing phenylalanine or tryptophan. D genes are given only for firm matches.

V: TRBV29-1
D: -
J: TRBJ2-5
CDR3: SVGYGQETQY

V: TRBV29-1
D: TRBD1
J: TRBJ1-1
CDR3: SGVKGARNTEAF

V: TRBV7-6
D: -
J: TRBJ2-7
CDR3: ASSGEGGGRSYEQY

V: TRBV29-1
D: TRBD2
J: TRBJ2-7
CDR3: SASAGGGYEQY

V: TRBV5-1
D: -
J: TRBJ2-1
CDR3: ASSPGSGHSYNEQF

V: TRBV2
D: TRBD2
J: TRBJ2-3
CDR3: ASSVLAGSTDTQY

V: TRBV29-1
D: -
J: TRBJ1-1
CDR3: SVARYGLDTEAF

V: TRBV11-2
D: -
J: TRBJ2-3
CDR3: ASSPTGAGDTQY

V: TRBV2
D: -
J: TRBJ1-5
CDR3: ASRQGDQPQH

V: TRBV6-5
D: TRBD1
J: TRBJ1-2
CDR3: ATSTGPPYGYT

V: TRBV6-5
D: -
J: TRBJ1-2
CDR3: ASSYSGTPRGYT

V: TRBV21-1
D: -
J: TRBJ2-4
CDR3: ASSKPPKNIQY

V: TRBV7-9
D: TRBD2
J: TRBJ2-1
CDR3: ASSPVAGDRHNEQF

V: TRBV5-1
D: -
J: TRBJ2-1
CDR3: ASSLRDSSNNEQF

V: TRBV4-1
D: TRBD2
J: TRBJ2-1
CDR3: ASSQVVSGNNEQF

V: TRBV28
D: -
J: TRBJ1-1
CDR3: ASMFLARNTEAF

V: TRBV6-5
D: -
J: TRBJ1-4
CDR3: ASSQPGGADEKLF

V: TRBV6-6
D: TRBD2
J: TRBJ2-1
CDR3: ASSLLAGVGYEQF